Below are 17 T cell receptor beta chains sequenced from a single sample in a study of T cells expressing NK-cell markers. Using the 5' RACE reads, TCRdb records one entry per CDR3 protein without DNA. The specimen's table records some 390,000 distinct CDR3 sequences. The specimen was blood T cells: a sorted CD56 or NKG2C T cell subset, CD4+ or CD8+ T cells, or bulk PBMC T cells (not recorded which). The source is a woman in her forties or fifties in good health.

The V call is TRBV5-1, the J call TRBJ2-7; TCRdb's assignment of TRBD2 cannot be checked, as there is no DNA. CDR1 SGHRS and CDR2 YFSETQ come from the germline V gene. CDR3 size: 14 residues. CDR3 amino acids: CASSALQGSYEQYF.

The V call is TRBV5-1, the J call TRBJ2-7. CDR3 length equals 14 residues. The germline V gene has CDR1 SGHRS and CDR2 YFSETQ. CDR3: CASSLAMSSGEQYF.

V gene TRBV10-3 combines with J gene TRBJ2-3; without DNA, the TCRdb call of TRBD2 cannot be checked. This CDR3 spans 15 amino acids. Per the germline V gene, CDR1 is ENHRY and CDR2 is SYGVKD. The CDR3 region is CAIRGGRGSGDTQYF.

This chain joins TRBV2 and TRBJ1-2. CDR3 size: 13 residues. Germline CDR1 reads SNHLY; CDR2 reads FYNNEI. The CDR3 is CASIYRDDYGYTF.

This sequence joins TRBV10-3 and TRBJ2-3; TCRdb designates TRBD1, a call that cannot be tested without DNA. CDR1 ENHRY and CDR2 SYGVKD come from the germline V gene. The CDR3 runs 15 residues. CDR3 region: CAISRAGQSTDTQYF.

The chain joins TRBV29-1 to TRBJ2-6. Germline loops: CDR1 SQVTM, CDR2 ANQGSEA. This CDR3 has 14 residues. This CDR3 is CSVLLALGANVLTF.

This rearrangement joins TRBV12-3 or TRBV12-4 to TRBJ2-1. The CDR3 covers 12 residues. CDR3 region: CASTIGGNEQFF.

J is TRBJ2-1 and V is TRBV5-6; lacking DNA, the TRBD1 call made by TCRdb goes unchecked. This CDR3 comprises 15 residues. Germline assignment: CDR1 SGHDT and CDR2 YYEEEE. The CDR3 sequence: CASSLTGFTNNEQFF.

The chain joins TRBV6-1 to TRBJ2-7. Germline CDR1 MNHNS, CDR2 SASEGT. This CDR3 has 11 amino acids. CDR3 sequence reads: CASAEAREQYF.

The chain recombines TRBV4-1 with TRBJ1-2; TCRdb designates TRBD1, a call that cannot be tested without DNA. CDR1 and CDR2 from the germline V gene are MGHRA and YSYEKL. The CDR3 length is 16 residues. The CDR3: CASRPERTVNNYGYTF.

This chain links TRBV5-6 with TRBJ2-3. Germline V gives CDR1 SGHDT, CDR2 YYEEEE. This CDR3 is 12 amino acids long. The CDR3 spells CASSPTADTQYF.

The J gene is TRBJ1-5, the V gene TRBV2. The germline V gene encodes CDR1 SNHLY and CDR2 FYNNEI. The CDR3 contains 13 residues. The CDR3 spells CASGGDSYQPQHF. Complete variable domain (other parts from reference TRBV2 and TRBJ1-5): EPEVTQTPSHQVTQMGQEVILRCVPISNHLYFYWYRQILGQKVEFLVSFYNNEISEKSEIFDDQFSVERPDGSNFTLKIRSTKLEDSAMYFCASGGDSYQPQHFGDGTRLSIL.

V and J are TRBV10-3 and TRBJ2-1; TCRdb gives TRBD2 as the D gene, but with no DNA this cannot be confirmed. Germline loops: CDR1 ENHRY, CDR2 SYGVKD. The length of the CDR3 is 13 residues. The CDR3 spells CATLAGAHNEQFF.

The gene calls are TRBV15 and TRBJ2-1. Germline CDR1 LNHNV, CDR2 YYDKDF (reference sequence). The CDR3 is 15 amino acids. Here the CDR3 reads CATSRDISTYNEQFF.

The chain is built from TRBV29-1 and TRBJ2-2; TCRdb's D call, TRBD2, is unchecked because there is no DNA. The CDR3 is 17 amino acids. Germline V lookup: CDR1 SQVTM, CDR2 ANQGSEA. The CDR3: CSYRGLAGGANTGELFF.

The chain is built from TRBV11-2 and TRBJ2-3; the TCRdb call, TRBD1, lacks DNA for checking. The CDR3 has 16 residues. Per germline, CDR1 SGHAT and CDR2 FQNNGV. Here the CDR3 reads CASSLVVGQGLNTQYF.

V gene TRBV12-3 or TRBV12-4 combines with J gene TRBJ1-5. The CDR3 consists of 13 residues. CDR3 region: CASSSYSNQPQHF.